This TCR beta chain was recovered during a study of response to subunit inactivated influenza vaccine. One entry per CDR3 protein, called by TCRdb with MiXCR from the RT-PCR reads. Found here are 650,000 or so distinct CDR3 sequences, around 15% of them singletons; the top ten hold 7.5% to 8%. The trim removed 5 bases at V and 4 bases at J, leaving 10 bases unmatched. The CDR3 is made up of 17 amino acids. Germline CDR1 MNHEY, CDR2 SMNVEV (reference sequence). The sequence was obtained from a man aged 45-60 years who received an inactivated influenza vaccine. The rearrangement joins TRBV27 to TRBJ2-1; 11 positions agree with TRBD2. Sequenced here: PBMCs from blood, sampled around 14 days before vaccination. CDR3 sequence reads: CASSAASLAGVYNEQFF. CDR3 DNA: TGTGCCAGCAGTGCCGCCTCACTAGCGGGGGTTTACAATGAGCAGTTCTTC.